This T cell receptor (beta chain) was identified during a study of T cell changes during pregnancy in multiple sclerosis (dated by TCRdb to about 2019). About the full investigation: The study examined how the T cell repertoire changed over the course of pregnancy in women with multiple sclerosis.

CDR1 and CDR2, per the germline V gene (reference sequence), are SGHNT and YYREEE. The germline V end is reduced by 3 bases and the J end by 10 bases; junction bases left unmatched: 14. Reading from cysteine to phenylalanine, the CDR3 counts 16 amino acids. Only the CDR3 part of the read is kept: 48 bases, read in frame from the first base. Comment on this clone: Its binding antigen is unknown. The sample holds no much larger clone one base away, and base qualities are not on file.

The protocol used for the library was the immunoSEQ multiplex PCR assay. In TCRdb, the immuneACCESS table is reduced to in-frame sequences with V and J assigned. These tables do not hold every clone; where another copy was compared, an unresolved V gene accounts for under half, and the others remain unexplained. Across this sample there are about 13,000 clones, with around nine tenths seen only once. The ten largest clones take up 8.7% of the sample. Sequencing used CD8+ T cells from peripheral blood mononuclear cells, obtained in the first trimester of pregnancy. This TCR was recovered from a female donor with multiple sclerosis, enrolled in a pregnancy study. The chain is encoded by TRBV5-4 joined to TRBJ2-1, and TRBD2 matches 9 of the central bases. CDR3 sequence: CASSYLESGGPGEQFF. The DNA sequence is TGTGCCAGCAGCTACCTCGAAAGCGGGGGGCCCGGGGAGCAGTTCTTC. With the rest looked up from the reference TRBV5-4 and TRBJ2-1 genes rather than sequenced, the full variable domain is ETGVTQSPTHLIKTRGQQVTLRCSSQSGHNTVSWYQQALGQGPQFIFQYYREEENGRGNFPPRFSGLQFPNYSSELNVNALELDDSALYLCASSYLESGGPGEQFFGPGTRLTVL.